Below, 15 T cell receptor beta chains from the same sample are listed, as sequenced in a study of blood T cells in healthy people across ages. PCR was performed a second time for roughly 7 to 12 cycles using a sample-barcoded 5' primer and a J-beta primer mix. TCRdb used MiXCR to reprocess the 5' RACE reads, holding one entry per CDR3 protein. This table holds 1.2 million to 1.5 million distinct CDR3 sequences, 45% to 70% found once. Specimen: blood. Receptor source: a young man in good health.

J is TRBJ2-5 and V is TRBV7-2; TRBD2 matches 7 bases. Per germline, CDR1 SGHTA and CDR2 FQGNSA. CDR3 length equals 15 residues. Unmatched junction bases numbered 11, after V lost 5 bases and J lost 5 bases. The CDR3 here is CASSPYTQGGETQYF. The CDR3 DNA sequence: TGTGCCAGCAGCCCCTATACGCAGGGAGGGGAGACCCAGTACTTC.

This clonotype has ten or more counts. V gene TRBV11-2 combines with J gene TRBJ2-1; tentatively, D is TRBD1 (5 bases). V lost 4 bases and J lost 4, with 8 bases in between. Germline CDR1 SGHAT, CDR2 FQNNGV. The CDR3 has 13 amino acids. DNA of the CDR3: TGTGCCAGCAGCTCCAGACAGTACAATGAGCAGTTCTTC. It specifies CASSSRQYNEQFF. Full variable domain (remainder filled in from reference TRBV11-2 and TRBJ2-1): EAGVAQSPRYKIIEKRQSVAFWCNPISGHATLYWYQQILGQGPKLLIQFQNNGVVDDSQLPKDRFSAERLKGVDSTLKIQPAKLEDSAVYLCASSSRQYNEQFFGPGTRLTVL.

The V call is TRBV5-1, the J call TRBJ2-1; a possible D gene is TRBD2 (5 bases). The V gene's germline CDR1 is SGHRS and CDR2 YFSETQ. V lost 2 bases and J lost 6, with 9 bases in between. The CDR3 runs 13 residues. The CDR3 here is CASSFEGPNEQFF. The CDR3 DNA reads TGCGCCAGCAGCTTCGAGGGTCCCAATGAGCAGTTCTTC.

With regard to this clonotype: A much bigger clone sits one base away, suggesting this may be a read error. The CDR3 sequence: CASSIRGTDTQYF. The CDR3, as DNA: TGTGCCAGCAGCATTCGGGGCACAGATACGCAGTATTTT. The chain is built from TRBV2 and TRBJ2-3; D not certain. Looked up from germline, CDR1 is SNHLY and CDR2 is FYNNEI. The CDR3 loop spans 13 amino acids. Trimming removed 6 bases from V and 1 base from J, with 8 bases in between.

The chain recombines TRBV11-2 with TRBJ2-1; TRBD2 aligns across 10 bases. The V segment lost 2 bases and the J segment 1 base; nucleotides outside the gene matches: 8. The CDR3 contains 18 residues. From germline, CDR1 is SGHAT and CDR2 FQNNGV. As DNA, the CDR3 is TGTGCCAGCAGCTTATGGGGTAGCGGGAGGCGGTCCTACAATGAGCAGTTCTTC. Translation: CASSLWGSGRRSYNEQFF. Looking up the rest from reference TRBV11-2 and TRBJ2-1 gives the full variable domain: EAGVAQSPRYKIIEKRQSVAFWCNPISGHATLYWYQQILGQGPKLLIQFQNNGVVDDSQLPKDRFSAERLKGVDSTLKIQPAKLEDSAVYLCASSLWGSGRRSYNEQFFGPGTRLTVL.

This clonotype has a handful of counts. The chain couples TRBV7-8 to TRBJ1-4; no clear D. The CDR3 has 11 amino acids. V gave up 4 bases and J gave up 7 bases, with 4 bases separating them. The germline V gene encodes CDR1 SGHVS and CDR2 FQNEAQ. The CDR3 DNA sequence: TGTGCCAGCAGCTACGCTGAAAAACTGTTTTTT. Translated: CASSYAEKLFF.

V gene TRBV25-1 combines with J gene TRBJ2-4; 10 bases are shared with TRBD2. The J call may not be correct, given that the DNA end is closer to TRBJ2-5. Germline CDR1 reads MGHDK; CDR2 reads SYGVNS. The CDR3 is 15 residues long. The CDR3: CASSDSGGIQETQYF. In DNA, the CDR3 is TGTGCCAGCAGTGATAGCGGGGGGATCCAAGAGACCCAGTACTTC.

This clonotype was observed a handful of times. This sequence joins TRBV29-1 and TRBJ2-3; TRBD2 aligns across 12 bases. The V gene end was trimmed by 4 bases and the J gene end by 5 bases; junction bases not matched to a gene: 10. Germline CDR1 and CDR2: SQVTM and ANQGSEA. The CDR3 is 16 amino acids. In DNA, the CDR3 is TGCAGCGTTGTGGGACTAGCGGGCCCGGGGGGAGATACGCAGTATTTT. It translates to CSVVGLAGPGGDTQYF.

This clonotype appeared a single time. This chain joins TRBV27 and TRBJ2-2; possible D gene TRBD2, 6 bases. The CDR3 is 16 residues long. V gave up 2 bases and J gave up 5 bases, with 15 bases separating them. Germline V gives CDR1 MNHEY, CDR2 SMNVEV (reference sequence). CDR3 DNA: TGTGCCAGCAGTTTAATAAGCGGGTCGGTGACCGGGGAGCTGTTTTTT. This gives the protein CASSLISGSVTGELFF.

The chain is built from TRBV3-1 and TRBJ2-4; 8 bases are a match to TRBD1. V dropped 1 base and J dropped 6; count of bases not matched to a gene: 5. There are 15 residues in the CDR3. Germline V lookup: CDR1 LGHDT, CDR2 YNNKEL (reference sequence). The CDR3 region is CASSQGSTGANIQYF. CDR3 nucleotide sequence: TGTGCCAGCAGCCAAGGCTCGACAGGGGCAAACATTCAGTACTTC.

J is TRBJ2-5 and V is TRBV6-7; D assignment may be TRBD1 or TRBD2 (6 bases each). Being an ORF, TRBV6-7 has a function that is uncertain. This CDR3 is built from 16 residues. V dropped 2 bases and J dropped 4 bases, with 17 bases sitting between them. The CDR3 loop reads CASSYLASGGPETQYF. As DNA, the CDR3 is TGTGCCAGCAGTTACCTCGCAAGTGGGGGGCCAGAGACCCAGTACTTC.

V and J are TRBV4-1 and TRBJ1-5; TRBD1 matches 7 bases. This CDR3 has 16 residues. CDR1 MGHRA and CDR2 YSYEKL come from the germline V gene. V was pared by 4 bases and J by 4 bases, with 10 bases of the junction left unmatched. CDR3 amino acids: CASSPRAGGINQPQHF. CDR3 coding DNA: TGCGCCAGCAGCCCCAGGGCAGGGGGGATAAATCAGCCCCAGCATTTT.

V and J are TRBV13 and TRBJ1-1, with unresolved D. Germline values: CDR1 PRHDT, CDR2 FYEKMQ (reference sequence). With 7 bases removed from V and 5 bases from J, the gap between germline ends came to 5 bases. CDR3 length: 10 amino acids. The CDR3 DNA follows: TGTGCCAGCAAGGGTACTGAAGCTTTCTTT. Residues: CASKGTEAFF.

This clonotype was detected a few times. This chain joins TRBV15 and TRBJ2-7; possibly TRBD1 for D (5 bases). Trimming took off 5 bases at V and 7 bases at J, with 9 bases between the two ends. CDR1 and CDR2 (germline): LNHNV, YYDKDF (reference sequence). CDR3 size: 11 residues. The CDR3 DNA follows: TGTGCCACCAGCCAGGGTGGGGAGCAGTACTTC. Amino acids: CATSQGGEQYF.

This chain joins TRBV7-2 and TRBJ2-2; either TRBD1 or TRBD2 may fit D (5 bases each). This CDR3 contains 13 residues. V was clipped by 9 bases and J by 8 bases, with 16 bases between them. Germline V gives CDR1 SGHTA, CDR2 FQGNSA. CDR3 coding DNA: TGTGCCAGTGCGACAGCGAGGGTTGGGGAGCTGTTTTTT. The encoded protein is CASATARVGELFF.